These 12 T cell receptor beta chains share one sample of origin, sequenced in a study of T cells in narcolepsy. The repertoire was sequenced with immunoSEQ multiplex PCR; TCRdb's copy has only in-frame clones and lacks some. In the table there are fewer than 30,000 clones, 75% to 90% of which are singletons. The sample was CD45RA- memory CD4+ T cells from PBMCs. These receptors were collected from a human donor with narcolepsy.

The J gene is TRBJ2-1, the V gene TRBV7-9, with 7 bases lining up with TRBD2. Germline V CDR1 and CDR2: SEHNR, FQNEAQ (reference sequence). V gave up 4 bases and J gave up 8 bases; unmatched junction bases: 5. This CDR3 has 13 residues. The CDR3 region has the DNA TGTGCCAGCAGCTCTAGCGGCCGAGATGAGCAGTTCTTC. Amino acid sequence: CASSSSGRDEQFF.

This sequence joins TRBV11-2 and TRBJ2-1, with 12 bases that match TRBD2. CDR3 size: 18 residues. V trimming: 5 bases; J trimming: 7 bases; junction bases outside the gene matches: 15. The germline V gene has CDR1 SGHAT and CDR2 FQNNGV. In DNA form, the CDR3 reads TGTGCCAGCAGCCGGAATGGATTGGGTCTAGCGGGAGGGAATGAGCAGTTCTTC. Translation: CASSRNGLGLAGGNEQFF.

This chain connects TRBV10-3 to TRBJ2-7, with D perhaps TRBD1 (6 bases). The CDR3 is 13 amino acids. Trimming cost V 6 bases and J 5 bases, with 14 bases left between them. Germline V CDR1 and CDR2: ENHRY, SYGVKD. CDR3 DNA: TGTGCCATCAGCCCCCCGACAGGAAACGAGCAGTACTTC. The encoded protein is CAISPPTGNEQYF.

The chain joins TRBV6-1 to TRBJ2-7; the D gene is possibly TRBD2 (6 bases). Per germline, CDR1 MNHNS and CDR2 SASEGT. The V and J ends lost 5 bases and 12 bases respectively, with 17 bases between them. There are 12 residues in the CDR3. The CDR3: CASSSGTVGTYF. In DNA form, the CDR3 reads TGTGCCAGCAGTTCAGGGACTGTCGGTACGTACTTC.

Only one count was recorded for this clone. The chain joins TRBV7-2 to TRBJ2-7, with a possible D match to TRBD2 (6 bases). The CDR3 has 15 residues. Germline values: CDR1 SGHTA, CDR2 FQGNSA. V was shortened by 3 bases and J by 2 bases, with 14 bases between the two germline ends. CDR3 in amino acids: CASSLASEGPYEQYF. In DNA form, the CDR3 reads TGTGCCAGCAGCTTGGCTAGCGAGGGCCCCTACGAGCAGTACTTC.

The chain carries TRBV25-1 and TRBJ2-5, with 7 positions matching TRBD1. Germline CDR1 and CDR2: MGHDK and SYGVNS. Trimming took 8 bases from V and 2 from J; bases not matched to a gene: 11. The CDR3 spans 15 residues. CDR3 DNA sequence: TGTGCCAGCGAGCCGGGACAGAGGGCACAAGAGACCCAGTACTTC. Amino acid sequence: CASEPGQRAQETQYF. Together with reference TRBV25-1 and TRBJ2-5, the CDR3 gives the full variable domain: EADIYQTPRYLVIGTGKKITLECSQTMGHDKMYWYQQDPGMELHLIHYSYGVNSTEKGDLSSESTVSRIRTEHFPLTLESARPSHTSQYLCASEPGQRAQETQYFGPGTRLLVL.

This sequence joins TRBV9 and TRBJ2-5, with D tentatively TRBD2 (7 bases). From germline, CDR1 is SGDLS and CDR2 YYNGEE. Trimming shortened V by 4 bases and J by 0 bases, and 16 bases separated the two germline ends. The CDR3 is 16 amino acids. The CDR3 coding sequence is TGTGCCAGCAGCCCGGGGGCGGGGGCCTACCAAGAGACCCAGTACTTC. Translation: CASSPGAGAYQETQYF.

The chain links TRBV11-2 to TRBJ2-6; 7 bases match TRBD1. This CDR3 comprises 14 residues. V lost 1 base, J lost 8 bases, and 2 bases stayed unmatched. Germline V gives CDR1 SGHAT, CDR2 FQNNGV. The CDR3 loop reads CASSLAGQTNVLTF. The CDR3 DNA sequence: TGTGCCAGCAGCTTAGCGGGACAGACCAACGTCCTGACTTTC.

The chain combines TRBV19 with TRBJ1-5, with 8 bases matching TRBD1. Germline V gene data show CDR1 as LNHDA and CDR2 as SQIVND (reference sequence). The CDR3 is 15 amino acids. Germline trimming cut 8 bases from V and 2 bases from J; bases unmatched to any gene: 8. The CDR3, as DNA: TGTGCCAGTCAGACAGGGGTTCAGGGCAATCAGCCCCAGCATTTT. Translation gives CASQTGVQGNQPQHF.

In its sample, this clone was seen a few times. The CDR3 region is CASSLEYRRETQYF. Here the CDR3 DNA reads TGTGCCAGCAGCTTGGAGTACAGACGGGAGACCCAGTACTTC. The chain employs TRBV5-6 and TRBJ2-5; D gene unclear. Trimming left V 0 bases short and J 5 bases short, with 11 bases between. This CDR3 region has 14 residues. Germline CDR1 and CDR2: SGHDT and YYEEEE.

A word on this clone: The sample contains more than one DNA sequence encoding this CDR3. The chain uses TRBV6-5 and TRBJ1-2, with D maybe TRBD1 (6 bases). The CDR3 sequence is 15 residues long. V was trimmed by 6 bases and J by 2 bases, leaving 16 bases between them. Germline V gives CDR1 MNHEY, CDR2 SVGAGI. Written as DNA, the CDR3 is TGTGCCAGCAGGACCCAGGGGCTTCTCAACTATGGCTACACCTTC. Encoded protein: CASRTQGLLNYGYTF.

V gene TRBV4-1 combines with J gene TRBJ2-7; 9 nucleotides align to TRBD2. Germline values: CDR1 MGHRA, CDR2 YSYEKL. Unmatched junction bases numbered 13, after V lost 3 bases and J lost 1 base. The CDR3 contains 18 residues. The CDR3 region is CASSHLSGSRDRSYEQYF. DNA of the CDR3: TGCGCCAGCAGCCACCTTAGCGGGAGCCGAGACCGATCCTACGAGCAGTACTTC.